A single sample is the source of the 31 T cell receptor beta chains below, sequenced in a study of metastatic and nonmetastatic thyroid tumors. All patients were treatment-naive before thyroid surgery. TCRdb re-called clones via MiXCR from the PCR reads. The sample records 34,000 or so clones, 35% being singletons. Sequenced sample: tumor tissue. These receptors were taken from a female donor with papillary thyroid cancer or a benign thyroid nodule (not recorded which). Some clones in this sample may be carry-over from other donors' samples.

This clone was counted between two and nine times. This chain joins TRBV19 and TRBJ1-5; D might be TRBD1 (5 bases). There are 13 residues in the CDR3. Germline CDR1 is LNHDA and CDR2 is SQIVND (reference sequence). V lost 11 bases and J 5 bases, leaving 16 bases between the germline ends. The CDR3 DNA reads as TGTGCCTCAAAAGGGCAGGGCTATCAGCCCCAGCATTTT. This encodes CASKGQGYQPQHF.

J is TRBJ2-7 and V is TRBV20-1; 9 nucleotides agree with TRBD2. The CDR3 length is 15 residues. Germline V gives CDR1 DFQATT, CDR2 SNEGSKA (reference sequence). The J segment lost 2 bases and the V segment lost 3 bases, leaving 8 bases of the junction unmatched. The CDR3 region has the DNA TGCAGTGCTAGCGTTCCTAGCGGGGCGACCTACGAGCAGTACTTC. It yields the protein CSASVPSGATYEQYF.

The CDR3, as DNA: TGTGCCAGCCTCCAAGGGACAGGGGGTAACGGGGAGCTGTTTTTT. It yields the protein CASLQGTGGNGELFF. The V and J genes are TRBV6-1 and TRBJ2-2; 11 nucleotides agree with TRBD1. Germline-derived CDR1 and CDR2 are MNHNS and SASEGT. The CDR3 totals 15 residues. Losses at the gene ends were 8 bases for V and 7 bases for J; bases not matched to a gene: 9.

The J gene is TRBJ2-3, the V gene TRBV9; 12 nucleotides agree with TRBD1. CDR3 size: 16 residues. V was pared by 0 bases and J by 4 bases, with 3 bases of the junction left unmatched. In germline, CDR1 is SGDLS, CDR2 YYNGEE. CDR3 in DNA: TGTGCCAGCAGCGTAGTCGGGACAGGGGGCGCAGATACGCAGTATTTT. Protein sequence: CASSVVGTGGADTQYF. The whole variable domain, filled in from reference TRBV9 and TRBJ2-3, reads DSGVTQTPKHLITATGQRVTLRCSPRSGDLSVYWYQQSLDQGLQFLIQYYNGEERAKGNILERFSAQQFPDLHSELNLSSLELGDSALYFCASSVVGTGGADTQYFGPGTRLTVL.

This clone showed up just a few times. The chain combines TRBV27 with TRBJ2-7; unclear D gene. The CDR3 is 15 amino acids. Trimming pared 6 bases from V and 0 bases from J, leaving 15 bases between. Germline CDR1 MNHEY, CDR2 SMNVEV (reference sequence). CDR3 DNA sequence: TGTGCCAGCAGACCCGGGCCCAAATACTCCTACGAGCAGTACTTC. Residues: CASRPGPKYSYEQYF.

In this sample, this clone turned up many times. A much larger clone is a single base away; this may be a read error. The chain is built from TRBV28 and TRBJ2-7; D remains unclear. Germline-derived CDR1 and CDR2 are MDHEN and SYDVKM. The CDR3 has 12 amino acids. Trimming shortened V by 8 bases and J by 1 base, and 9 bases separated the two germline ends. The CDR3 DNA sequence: TGTGCCAGCGGTCTAGGGTCCTACGAGCAGTACTTC. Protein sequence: CASGLGSYEQYF.

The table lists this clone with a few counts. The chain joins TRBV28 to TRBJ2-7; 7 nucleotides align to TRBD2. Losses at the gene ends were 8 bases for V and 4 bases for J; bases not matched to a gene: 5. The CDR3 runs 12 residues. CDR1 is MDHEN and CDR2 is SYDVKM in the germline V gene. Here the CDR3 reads CASSGGGYEQYF. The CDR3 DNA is TGTGCCAGCTCGGGGGGAGGGTACGAGCAGTACTTC.

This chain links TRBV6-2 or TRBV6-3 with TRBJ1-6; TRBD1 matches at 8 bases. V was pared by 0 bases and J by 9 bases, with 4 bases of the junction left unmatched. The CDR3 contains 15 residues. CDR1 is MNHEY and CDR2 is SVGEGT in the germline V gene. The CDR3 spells CASSYSTGVGSPLHF. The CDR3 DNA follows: TGTGCCAGCAGTTACTCGACAGGGGTGGGTTCACCCCTCCACTTT.

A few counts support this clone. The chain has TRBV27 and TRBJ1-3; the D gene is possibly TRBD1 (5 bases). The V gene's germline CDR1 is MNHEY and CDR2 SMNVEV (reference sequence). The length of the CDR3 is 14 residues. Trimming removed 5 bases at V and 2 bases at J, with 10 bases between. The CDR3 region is CASSGGTTGNTIYF. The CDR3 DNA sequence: TGTGCCAGCAGTGGGGGAACAACTGGAAACACCATATATTTT.

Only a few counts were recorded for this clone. CDR3 protein: CASSPLGTVYEQYF. As DNA, the CDR3 is TGTGCCAGCAGTCCCTTAGGGACAGTCTACGAGCAGTACTTC. This chain connects TRBV28 to TRBJ2-7, with 7 bases matching TRBD1. Germline V gives CDR1 MDHEN, CDR2 SYDVKM. V lost 5 bases to trimming and J lost 3 bases; unmatched junction nucleotides: 7. The CDR3 runs 14 residues.

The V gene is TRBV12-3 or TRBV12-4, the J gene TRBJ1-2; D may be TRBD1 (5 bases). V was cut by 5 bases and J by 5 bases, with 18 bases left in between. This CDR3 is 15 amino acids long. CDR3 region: CASSRTIGTPYGYTF. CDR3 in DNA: TGTGCCAGCAGTAGGACGATCGGGACTCCGTATGGCTACACCTTC.

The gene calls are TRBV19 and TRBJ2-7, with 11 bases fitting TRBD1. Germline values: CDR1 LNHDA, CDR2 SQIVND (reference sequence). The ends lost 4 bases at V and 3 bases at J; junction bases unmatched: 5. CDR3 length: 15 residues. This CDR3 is CASSTGQGAVYEQYF. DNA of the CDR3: TGTGCCAGTAGTACAGGACAGGGGGCTGTCTACGAGCAGTACTTC. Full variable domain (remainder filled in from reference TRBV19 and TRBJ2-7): DGGITQSPKYLFRKEGQNVTLSCEQNLNHDAMYWYRQDPGQGLRLIYYSQIVNDFQKGDIAEGYSVSREKKESFPLTVTSAQKNPTAFYLCASSTGQGAVYEQYFGPGTRLTVT.

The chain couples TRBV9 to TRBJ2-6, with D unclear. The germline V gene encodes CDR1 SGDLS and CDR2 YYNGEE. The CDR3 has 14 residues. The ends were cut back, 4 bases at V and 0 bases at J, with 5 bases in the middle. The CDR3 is CASSLLSGANVLTF. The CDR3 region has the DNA TGTGCCAGCAGCCTACTCTCTGGGGCCAACGTCCTGACTTTC.

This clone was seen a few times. As DNA, the CDR3 is TGTGCCAGCAGCCCTAGGACAGGGGGTTTTTCACCCCTCCACTTT. Translating gives CASSPRTGGFSPLHF. V usage is TRBV3-1 and J usage is TRBJ1-6, with 10 bases lining up with TRBD1. Germline CDR1 LGHDT, CDR2 YNNKEL (reference sequence). The CDR3 consists of 15 residues. V dropped 4 bases and J dropped 9; count of bases not matched to a gene: 6.

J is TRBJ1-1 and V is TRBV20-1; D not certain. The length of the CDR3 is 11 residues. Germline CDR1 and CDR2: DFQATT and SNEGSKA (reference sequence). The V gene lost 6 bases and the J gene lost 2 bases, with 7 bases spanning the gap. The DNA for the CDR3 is TGCAGTGCCGGGAGTAACACTGAAGCTTTCTTT. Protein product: CSAGSNTEAFF.

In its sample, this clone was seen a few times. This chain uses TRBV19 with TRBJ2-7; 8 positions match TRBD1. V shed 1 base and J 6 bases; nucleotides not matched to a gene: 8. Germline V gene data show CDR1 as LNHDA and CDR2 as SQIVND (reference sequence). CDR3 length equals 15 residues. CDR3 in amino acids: CASSIAPRGRSEQYF. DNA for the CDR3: TGTGCCAGTAGTATAGCCCCCAGGGGGCGAAGCGAGCAGTACTTC.

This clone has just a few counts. The CDR3: CASSLGLAGETQYF. As DNA, the CDR3 is TGTGCCAGCAGTTTGGGACTAGCGGGAGAGACCCAGTACTTC. The chain employs TRBV27 and TRBJ2-5, with 12 bases identical to TRBD2. Trimming cost V 3 bases and J 4 bases; bases outside gene matches: 0. The CDR3 length is 14 residues. Germline CDR1 is MNHEY and CDR2 is SMNVEV (reference sequence).

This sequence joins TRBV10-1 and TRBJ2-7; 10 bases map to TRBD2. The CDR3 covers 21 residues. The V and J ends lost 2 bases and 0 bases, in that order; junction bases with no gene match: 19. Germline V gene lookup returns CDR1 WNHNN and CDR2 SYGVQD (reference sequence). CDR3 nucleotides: TGCGCCAGCAGTGAGCCCCGGGAGGCTAGCGGGAGCCGTGAGAGCTCCTACGAGCAGTACTTC. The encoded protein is CASSEPREASGSRESSYEQYF.

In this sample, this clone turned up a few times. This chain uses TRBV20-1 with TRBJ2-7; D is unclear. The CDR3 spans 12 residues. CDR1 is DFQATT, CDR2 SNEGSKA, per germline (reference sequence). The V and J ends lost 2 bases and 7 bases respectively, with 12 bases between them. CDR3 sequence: CSARLVAKEQYF. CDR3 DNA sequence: TGCAGTGCTAGACTAGTTGCGAAGGAGCAGTACTTC.

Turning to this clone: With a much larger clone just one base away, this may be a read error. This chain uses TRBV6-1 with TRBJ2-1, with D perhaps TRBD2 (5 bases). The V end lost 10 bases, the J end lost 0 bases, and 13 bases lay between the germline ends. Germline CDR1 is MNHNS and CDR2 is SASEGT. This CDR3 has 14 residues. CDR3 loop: CATQTRGSYNEQFF. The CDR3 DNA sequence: TGTGCCACCCAAACACGGGGCTCCTACAATGAGCAGTTCTTC.

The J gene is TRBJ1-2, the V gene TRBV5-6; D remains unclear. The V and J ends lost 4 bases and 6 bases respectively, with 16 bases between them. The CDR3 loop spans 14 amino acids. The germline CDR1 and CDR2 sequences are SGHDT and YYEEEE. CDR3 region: CASSAREGYNGYTF. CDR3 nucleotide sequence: TGTGCCAGCAGCGCCCGGGAGGGTTATAATGGCTACACCTTC.

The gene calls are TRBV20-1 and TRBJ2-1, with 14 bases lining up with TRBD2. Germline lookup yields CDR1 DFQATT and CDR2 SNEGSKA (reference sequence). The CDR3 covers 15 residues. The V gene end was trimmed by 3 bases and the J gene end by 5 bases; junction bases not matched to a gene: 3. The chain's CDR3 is CSASRTSGGNNEQFF. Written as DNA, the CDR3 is TGCAGTGCTAGTAGGACTAGCGGGGGGAACAATGAGCAGTTCTTC.

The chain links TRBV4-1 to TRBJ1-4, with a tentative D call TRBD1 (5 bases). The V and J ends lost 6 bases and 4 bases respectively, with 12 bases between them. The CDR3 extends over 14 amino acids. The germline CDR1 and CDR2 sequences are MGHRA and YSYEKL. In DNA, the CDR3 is TGCGCCAGCAGGAGAACAGGTTTTAATGAAAAACTGTTTTTT. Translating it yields CASRRTGFNEKLFF.

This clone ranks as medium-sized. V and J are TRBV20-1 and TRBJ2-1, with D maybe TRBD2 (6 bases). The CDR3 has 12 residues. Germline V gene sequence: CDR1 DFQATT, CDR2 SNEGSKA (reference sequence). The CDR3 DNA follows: TGCAGCCCCAGGGACTGGCGGCATGAGCAGTTCTTC. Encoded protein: CSPRDWRHEQFF.

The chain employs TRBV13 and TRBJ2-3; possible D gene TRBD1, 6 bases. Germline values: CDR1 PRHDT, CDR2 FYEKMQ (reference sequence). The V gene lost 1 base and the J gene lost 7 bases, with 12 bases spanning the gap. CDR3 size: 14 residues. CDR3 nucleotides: TGTGCCAGCAGCTTAGAGGGGGTGGCGAATACGCAGTATTTT. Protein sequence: CASSLEGVANTQYF. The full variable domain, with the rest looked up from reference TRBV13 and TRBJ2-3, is AAGVIQSPRHLIKEKRETATLKCYPIPRHDTVYWYQQGPGQDPQFLISFYEKMQSDKGSIPDRFSAQQFSDYHSELNMSSLELGDSALYFCASSLEGVANTQYFGPGTRLTVL.

The CDR3 sequence: CASSSLAATTGELFF. The CDR3 nucleotides read TGCGCCAGCAGCTCGCTAGCGGCTACCACCGGGGAGCTGTTTTTT. The V gene is TRBV5-1, the J gene TRBJ2-2, with 7 bases lining up with TRBD2. In germline, CDR1 is SGHRS, CDR2 YFSETQ. This CDR3 has 15 amino acids. V trimming: 3 bases; J trimming: 4 bases; junction bases outside the gene matches: 6. The variable domain in full, completed from reference TRBV5-1 and TRBJ2-2, reads KAGVTQTPRYLIKTRGQQVTLSCSPISGHRSVSWYQQTPGQGLQFLFEYFSETQRNKGNFPGRFSGRQFSNSRSEMNVSTLELGDSALYLCASSSLAATTGELFFGEGSRLTVL.

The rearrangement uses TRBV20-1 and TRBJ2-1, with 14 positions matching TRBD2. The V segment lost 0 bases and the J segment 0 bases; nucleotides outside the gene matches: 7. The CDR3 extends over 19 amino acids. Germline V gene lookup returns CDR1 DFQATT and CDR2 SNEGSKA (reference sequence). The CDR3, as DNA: TGCAGTGCTAGAGATCCGATGGGGACTAGCGGGAGCTCCTACAATGAGCAGTTCTTC. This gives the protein CSARDPMGTSGSSYNEQFF.

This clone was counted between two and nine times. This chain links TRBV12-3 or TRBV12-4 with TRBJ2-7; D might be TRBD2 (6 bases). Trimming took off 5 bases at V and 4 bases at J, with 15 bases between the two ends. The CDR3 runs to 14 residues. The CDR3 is CASSPGLASYEQYF. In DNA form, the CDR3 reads TGTGCCAGCAGTCCGGGACTTGCCTCATACGAGCAGTACTTC.

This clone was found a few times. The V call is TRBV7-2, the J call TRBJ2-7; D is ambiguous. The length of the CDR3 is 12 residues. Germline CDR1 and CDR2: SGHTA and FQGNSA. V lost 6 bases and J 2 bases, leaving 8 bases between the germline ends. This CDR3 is CASRQDTYEQYF. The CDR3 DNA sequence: TGTGCCAGCAGACAAGATACCTACGAGCAGTACTTC.

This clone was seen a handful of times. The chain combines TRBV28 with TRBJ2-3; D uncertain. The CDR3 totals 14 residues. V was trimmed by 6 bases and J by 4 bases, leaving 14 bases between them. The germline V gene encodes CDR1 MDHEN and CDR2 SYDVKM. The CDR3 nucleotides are TGTGCCAGCAGCCCTCGACCAAGGGCAGATACGCAGTATTTT. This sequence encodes CASSPRPRADTQYF.

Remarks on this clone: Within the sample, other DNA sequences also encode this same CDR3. The CDR3 loop is CASSPGLAGNNEQFF. For the CDR3, the DNA is TGTGCCAGCAGCCCAGGACTAGCGGGGAACAATGAGCAGTTCTTC. This chain joins TRBV11-2 and TRBJ2-1, with 12 bases identical to TRBD2. Trimming removed 5 bases from V and 5 bases from J; junction bases left unmatched: 4. Germline CDR1 and CDR2: SGHAT and FQNNGV. The CDR3 has 15 amino acids.